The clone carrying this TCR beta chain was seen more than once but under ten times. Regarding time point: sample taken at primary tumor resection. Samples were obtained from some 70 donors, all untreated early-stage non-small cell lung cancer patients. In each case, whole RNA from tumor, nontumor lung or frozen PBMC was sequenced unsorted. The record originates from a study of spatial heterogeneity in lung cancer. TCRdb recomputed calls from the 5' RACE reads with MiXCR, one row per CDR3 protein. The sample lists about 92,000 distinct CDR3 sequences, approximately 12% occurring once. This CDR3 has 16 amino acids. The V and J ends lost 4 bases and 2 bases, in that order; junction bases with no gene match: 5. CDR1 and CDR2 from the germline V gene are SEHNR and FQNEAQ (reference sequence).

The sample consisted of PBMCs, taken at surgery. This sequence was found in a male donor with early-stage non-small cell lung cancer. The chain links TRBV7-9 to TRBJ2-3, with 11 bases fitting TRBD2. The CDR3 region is CASSSRTSGLTDTQYF. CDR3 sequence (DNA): TGTGCCAGCAGCTCCAGGACTAGCGGGCTCACAGATACGCAGTATTTT. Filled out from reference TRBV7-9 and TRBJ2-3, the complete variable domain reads DTGVSQNPRHKITKRGQNVTFRCDPISEHNRLYWYRQTLGQGPEFLTYFQNEAQLEKSRLLSDRFSAERPKGSFSTLEIQRTEQGDSAMYLCASSSRTSGLTDTQYFGPGTRLTVL.